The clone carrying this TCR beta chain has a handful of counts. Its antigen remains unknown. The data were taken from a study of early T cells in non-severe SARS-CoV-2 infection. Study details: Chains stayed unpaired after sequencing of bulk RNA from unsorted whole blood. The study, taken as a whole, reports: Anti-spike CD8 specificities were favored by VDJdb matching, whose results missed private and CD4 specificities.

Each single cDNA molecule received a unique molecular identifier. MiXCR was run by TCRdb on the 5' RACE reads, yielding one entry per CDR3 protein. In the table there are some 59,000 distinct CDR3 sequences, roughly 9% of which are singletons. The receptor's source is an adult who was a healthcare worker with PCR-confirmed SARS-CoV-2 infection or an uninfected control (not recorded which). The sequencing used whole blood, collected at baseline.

The DNA for the CDR3 is TGTGCCAGCAGCCCATCCTTGACGGAGCAGTTCTTC. It yields the protein CASSPSLTEQFF. The chain links TRBV11-2 to TRBJ2-1, with D unclear. V shed 5 bases and J shed 10 bases, with 12 bases lying between them. The CDR3 loop spans 12 amino acids. The germline V gene has CDR1 SGHAT and CDR2 FQNNGV.